These T cell receptor beta chains were read from a single sample in a study of T cells in tuberculosis. The assay was immunoSEQ multiplex PCR, and TCRdb's table has in-frame clones only and misses some. The table includes around 35,000 clones, more than 85% detected once. Input material: PBMCs. These TCRs come from a donor between 5 and 29 years old with latent tuberculosis or without tuberculosis infection. Each CDR3 is given with its conserved first and last residue. The D gene is left open where the match is weak. Clone size, where shown, is once, few, many, or a class for clones that have expanded.

V	J	size	D	CDR3	DNA
TRBV19	TRBJ1-2	-	TRBD1	CASSKQTGRDGYTF	TGTGCCAGTAGTAAGCAGACAGGGCGCGATGGCTACACCTTC
TRBV29-1	TRBJ1-2	-	TRBD1	CSVEMGQRYTF	TGCAGCGTTGAGATGGGACAGCGCTACACCTTC
TRBV5-4	TRBJ1-2	-	-	CASSSRREVYGYTF	TGTGCCAGCAGCTCTAGACGTGAGGTGTACGGCTACACCTTC
TRBV27	TRBJ2-7	-	TRBD2	CASGRVQDEQYF	TGTGCCAGCGGGAGGGTCCAAGACGAGCAGTACTTC
TRBV7-6	TRBJ1-4	-	TRBD1	CASSLFTGTDPNEKLFF	TGTGCCAGCAGCTTATTCACCGGGACAGACCCTAATGAAAAACTGTTTTTT
TRBV6-1	TRBJ2-1	-	TRBD2	CAGEAGGSDEQFF	TGTGCCGGGGAGGCGGGGGGTAGCGATGAGCAGTTCTTC
TRBV7-3	TRBJ2-7	-	-	CASSFLHAGPYEQYF	TGTGCCAGCAGCTTCCTCCACGCAGGGCCCTACGAGCAGTACTTC
TRBV19	TRBJ1-4	-	-	CASMDSWGPGEKLFF	TGTGCCAGTATGGACAGTTGGGGGCCAGGGGAAAAACTGTTTTTT
TRBV4-2	TRBJ1-1	-	TRBD1	CASSRREGAGNTEAFF	TGTGCCAGCAGCCGTAGAGAGGGGGCCGGTAACACTGAAGCTTTCTTT
TRBV6-4	TRBJ2-4	-	TRBD1	CASSEGTGDKNIQYF	TGTGCCAGCAGTGAAGGGACAGGGGACAAAAACATTCAGTACTTC
TRBV6-1	TRBJ1-3	-	-	CASSGFGGPGNTIYF	TGTGCCAGCAGTGGTTTCGGGGGGCCTGGAAACACCATATATTTT
TRBV30	TRBJ1-6	few	TRBD1	CAWRGGQNYNSPLHF	TGTGCCTGGAGAGGGGGACAGAACTATAATTCACCCCTCCACTTT
TRBV27	TRBJ1-4	-	-	CASSQGKGNEKLFF	TGTGCCAGCAGCCAGGGGAAGGGTAATGAAAAACTGTTTTTT
TRBV2	TRBJ2-3	-	TRBD2	CASSLISGAWTDTQYF	TGTGCCAGCAGTCTTATTAGCGGGGCTTGGACAGATACGCAGTATTTT
TRBV15	TRBJ2-5	-	-	CATSRSKQGEETQYF	TGTGCCACCAGCAGATCTAAACAGGGAGAAGAGACCCAGTACTTC
TRBV9	TRBJ2-3	-	TRBD2	CASSVEGLAAPDTQYF	TGTGCCAGCAGCGTGGAGGGACTAGCGGCCCCAGATACGCAGTATTTT
TRBV25-1	TRBJ2-1	-	-	CASSRGSSYNEQFF	TGTGCCAGCAGCCGCGGTAGCTCCTACAATGAGCAGTTCTTC
TRBV7-3	TRBJ2-3	-	TRBD1	CASSSTGGGTDTQYF	TGTGCCAGCAGCTCCACAGGGGGTGGAACAGATACGCAGTATTTT
TRBV18	TRBJ2-5	-	-	CASSPNEGGETQYF	TGTGCCAGCTCACCAAACGAAGGCGGCGAGACCCAGTACTTC
TRBV25-1	TRBJ1-6	-	-	CAAGERSLHF	TGTGCCGCAGGGGAAAGGTCCCTCCACTTT
TRBV2	TRBJ2-3	-	TRBD2	CASSRYSGGPPTQYF	TGTGCCAGCAGTCGTTATAGCGGGGGCCCTCCTACGCAGTATTTT
TRBV6-5	TRBJ1-2	-	-	CASSYGGAVTYGYTF	TGTGCCAGCAGTTACGGGGGCGCGGTCACGTATGGCTACACCTTC
TRBV5-1	TRBJ2-3	-	TRBD2	CASSPPGLAGRTDTQYF	TGCGCCAGCAGCCCCCCTGGGCTAGCGGGGCGCACAGATACGCAGTATTTT
TRBV5-6	TRBJ2-7	-	-	CASSPVGGRLYEQYF	TGTGCCAGCAGCCCGGTGGGGGGTCGGCTGTACGAGCAGTACTTC
TRBV30	TRBJ1-1	-	-	CAWRGQTNTEAFF	TGTGCCTGGAGGGGCCAGACGAACACTGAAGCTTTCTTT
TRBV28	TRBJ1-2	-	-	CATIDRGLRGYTF	TGTGCCACCATAGATCGGGGACTTCGAGGCTACACCTTC
TRBV30	TRBJ1-2	-	-	CAWSSDRANYGYTF	TGTGCCTGGAGCTCGGACAGAGCTAACTATGGCTACACCTTC
TRBV27	TRBJ2-3	once	TRBD2	CASSLSVRGGTDTQYF	TGTGCCAGCAGTTTATCGGTCCGGGGGGGCACAGATACGCAGTATTTT
TRBV5-6	TRBJ1-2	-	TRBD1	CASSSQTGMHGYTF	TGTGCCAGCAGCTCTCAGACAGGGATGCATGGCTACACCTTC
TRBV4-1	TRBJ2-2	-	TRBD1	CASSHLGQGRGTGELFF	TGCGCCAGCAGCCACCTGGGACAGGGGCGCGGCACCGGGGAGCTGTTTTTT
TRBV6-4	TRBJ2-1	-	-	CASSDSTSRGSNEQFF	TGTGCCAGCAGTGACTCGACATCCAGGGGATCCAATGAGCAGTTCTTC
TRBV6-1	TRBJ2-5	-	TRBD2	CASSERGDEIQETQYF	TGTGCCAGCAGTGAGCGGGGGGACGAAATCCAAGAGACCCAGTACTTC
TRBV7-3	TRBJ2-1	-	TRBD1	CASSQTGEQFF	TGTGCCAGCAGCCAGACAGGGGAGCAGTTCTTC
TRBV10-3	TRBJ2-1	-	TRBD2	CAIGASGGYYNEQFF	TGTGCCATCGGGGCTAGCGGGGGCTACTACAATGAGCAGTTCTTC
TRBV30	TRBJ1-2	-	-	CAWRGRVVGYGYTF	TGTGCCTGGAGAGGCAGGGTGGTGGGCTATGGCTACACCTTC
TRBV5-1	TRBJ2-7	-	TRBD1	CASGLQTGGYEQYF	TGCGCCAGCGGCCTCCAAACAGGGGGGTACGAGCAGTACTTC
TRBV6-4	TRBJ1-2	-	-	CASSDAQEGYTF	TGTGCCAGCAGTGACGCTCAAGAGGGCTACACCTTC
TRBV6-5	TRBJ2-3	-	TRBD2	CASSWGGGTDTQYF	TGTGCCAGCAGTTGGGGGGGAGGGACAGATACGCAGTATTTT
TRBV6-5	TRBJ2-3	few	-	CASSYGGGPDTQYF	TGTGCCAGCAGTTACGGGGGGGGCCCAGATACGCAGTATTTT
TRBV15	TRBJ1-2	-	-	CATSHSPTTNYGYTF	TGTGCCACCAGCCATTCGCCGACAACTAACTATGGCTACACCTTC
TRBV9	TRBJ1-2	-	-	CASSPEGAAIYGYTF	TGTGCCAGCAGCCCAGAAGGGGCCGCAATTTATGGCTACACCTTC
TRBV30	TRBJ2-2	once	TRBD2	CAWSGLAGGITGELFF	TGTGCCTGGAGCGGACTAGCGGGGGGAATTACCGGGGAGCTGTTTTTT
TRBV13	TRBJ2-1	-	TRBD2	CASSLGHPGTSGDNEQFF	TGTGCCAGCAGCTTAGGACACCCCGGGACTAGCGGGGACAATGAGCAGTTCTTC
TRBV6-6	TRBJ2-7	-	-	CASTLSPGSSYEQYF	TGTGCCAGCACTTTAAGCCCGGGTTCTTCCTACGAGCAGTACTTC
TRBV28	TRBJ1-5	-	-	CASSFLGINQPQHF	TGTGCCAGCAGTTTTCTCGGGATTAATCAGCCCCAGCATTTT
TRBV5-6	TRBJ1-1	-	-	CASSATRRDTEAFF	TGTGCCAGCAGCGCGACTCGGAGGGACACTGAAGCTTTCTTT